This T cell receptor beta chain originates from a study of CXCR3-negative and CXCR3-positive naive CD8 T cells (dated by TCRdb to about 2019). Notes on the research overall: In total, about 150 million TRB reads were obtained, or roughly 1.5 +/- 0.3 million reads per library. The diversity and physicochemical repertoire analyses included some 11 donors pooled from two independent experiments. The TRBV-TRBJ cluster analysis covered naive subsets from 5 or 6 donors and memory cells from 3 donors.

The full study reports these points: Repertoire diversity was comparably high in both naive subsets but much lower in memory CD8+ T cells. TRB CDR3s from CXCR3-positive naive cells showed higher hydrophobicity (lower Kidera factor 4), lower energy, and higher strength and volume indices than CXCR3-negative naive cells. Within the same donor, TRBV-TRBJ usage looked similar between naive CXCR3-negative and CXCR3-positive cells, but memory cells had distinct patterns. Because CXCR3 expression was partially decreased after cryopreservation, freshly isolated PBMCs were used for most assays. Because surface CD5, which is linked to self-reactivity in mice, was comparable between the naive subsets, TCR interaction strength was also inferred from the physicochemical properties of TRB CDR3s.

From the cysteine up to the phenylalanine, the CDR3 has a length of 14 residues. No DNA was logged. Sequencing instrument: NextSeq 550. The Human TCR Profiling Kit (MiLaboratory) was used to prepare UMI-labeled 5' RACE TRB cDNA libraries. The full amount of extracted RNA was used for cDNA synthesis, and the full amount of resulting cDNA was used for PCR amplification. The libraries were made side by side, with each library going through the same number of PCR cycles. The published analysis was carried out like this. MIGEC and MiXCR extracted about 50,000 +/- 10,000 unique UMI-labeled TRB cDNA molecules per library, requiring at least two reads per UMI. On average, about 40,000 +/- 10,000 functional in-frame TRB CDR3 nucleotide clonotypes lacking stop codons were found per library. After downsampling to 5000 UMI-labeled TRB molecules per sample, diversity metrics, including normalized Shannon-Wiener and Chao1, were computed in VDJtools. VDJtools was used to calculate clonotype-size-weighted physicochemical properties of the central five CDR3 residues, namely interaction energy, strength, volume and Kidera factor 4. With the reads reprocessed by TCRdb, a single entry stands for each CDR3 protein sequence and no DNA is reported. For this entry, the V and J calls and clone size follow TCRdb and not the study's own pipeline. In this sample's table one finds 90,000 to 100,000 distinct CDR3 sequences. Jointly, the top ten make up 1.1% of the sample.

A word on this clonotype: Which antigen it targets is not known.

For each CD8+ T cell subset, flow sorting was done in triplicate, and about 300,000 cells per subset went directly into RLT lysis buffer. To keep memory contaminants out, a stringent definition of naive CD8+ T cells was applied: CD45RO-CCR7+CD27+CD95-. Using standard density gradient centrifugation, peripheral blood mononuclear cells were isolated from buffy coats. A FACSAria III was used to flow-sort naive CXCR3-negative and CXCR3-positive CD8+ T cells. Total RNA was extracted from sorted cells using an RNeasy Mini Kit. Material for sequencing was naive CXCR3+ CD8+ T cells from blood. This specimen's cell subset or site label, per the study, means: CD45RO-CCR7+CD27+CD95- naive CD8+ T cells expressing CXCR3 (TNR3+). This clonotype was obtained from a human donor in good health. Some clones in this sample may be carry-over from other donors' samples. This sequence uses TRBV12-3 or TRBV12-4 and TRBJ2-7; without DNA, the TCRdb call of TRBD1 cannot be checked. Here the CDR3 is given as CASSLGWTGGEQYF.